The clone carrying this T cell receptor beta chain showed up just a few times. This entry comes from a study of T-cell reconstitution after alpha-beta-depleted transplantation in children. The germline V gene encodes CDR1 LGHDT and CDR2 YNNKEL (reference sequence). With V trimmed by 4 bases and J by 2 bases, 8 bases remained unmatched. The CDR3 extends over 16 amino acids. Using unique molecular identifiers, the investigators prepared the TCRbeta library. TCRdb re-called the PCR reads with MiXCR, one entry per CDR3 protein. The table includes roughly 400,000 distinct CDR3 sequences, roughly 20% detected once.

The sample here was PBMCs from the stem cell graft donor, taken from the stem cell graft. The TCR sequence derives from a human donor who donated a stem cell graft to a child with acute myeloid leukemia. The V and J genes are TRBV3-1 and TRBJ2-3; TRBD2 aligns across 8 bases. As DNA, the CDR3 is TGTGCCAGCAGCCCGAGGACTAGCTTGCCCACAGATACGCAGTATTTT. Translation: CASSPRTSLPTDTQYF.